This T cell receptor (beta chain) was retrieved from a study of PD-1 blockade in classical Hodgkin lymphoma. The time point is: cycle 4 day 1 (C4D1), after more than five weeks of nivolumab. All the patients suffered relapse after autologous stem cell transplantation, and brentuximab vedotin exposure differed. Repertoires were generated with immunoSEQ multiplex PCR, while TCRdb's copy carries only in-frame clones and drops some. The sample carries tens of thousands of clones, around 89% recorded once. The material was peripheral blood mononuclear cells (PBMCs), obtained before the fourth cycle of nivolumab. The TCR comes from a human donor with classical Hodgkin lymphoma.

The CDR3 spells CASRLLPEYEQYF. DNA of the CDR3: TGTGCAAGTCGCTTACTACCAGAATACGAGCAGTACTTC. This chain uses TRBV12-2 with TRBJ2-7. TRBV12-2 is a known pseudogene. The CDR3 is 13 residues long.